This T cell receptor beta chain was profiled in a study of CD8 T cells in ankylosing spondylitis. The study, taken as a whole, reports: There was reportedly significant enrichment of clones that were disease-linked in matched ankylosing spondylitis synovial fluid. Disease-linked clones were found to be CD8+ and relatively rare in peripheral blood. Roughly eight highly homologous variants formed a TCR beta motif that appeared characteristic of ankylosing spondylitis blood.

The TCR beta libraries were generated through quantitative 5'-RACE incorporating molecular barcodes. TCRdb independently ran MiXCR on the 5' RACE reads; one entry per CDR3 protein. The repertoire consists of about 90,000 distinct CDR3 sequences, with about 8.1% occurring once and the leading ten covering 25% to 35%. The CDR3 totals 13 residues. Trimming took off 1 base at V and 7 bases at J, with 12 bases between the two ends. Germline-derived CDR1 and CDR2 are SGHDT and YYEEEE. In this sample, this clonotype turned up many times. Its target is unknown. This sequence joins TRBV5-6 and TRBJ2-7; the D is unclear. Source material: blood, either unsorted or a sorted T cell fraction (not recorded which). The receptor was derived from a male donor with ankylosing spondylitis. The CDR3 is CASSLWTAREQYF. CDR3 nucleotides: TGTGCCAGCAGCTTGTGGACGGCGAGGGAGCAGTACTTC.